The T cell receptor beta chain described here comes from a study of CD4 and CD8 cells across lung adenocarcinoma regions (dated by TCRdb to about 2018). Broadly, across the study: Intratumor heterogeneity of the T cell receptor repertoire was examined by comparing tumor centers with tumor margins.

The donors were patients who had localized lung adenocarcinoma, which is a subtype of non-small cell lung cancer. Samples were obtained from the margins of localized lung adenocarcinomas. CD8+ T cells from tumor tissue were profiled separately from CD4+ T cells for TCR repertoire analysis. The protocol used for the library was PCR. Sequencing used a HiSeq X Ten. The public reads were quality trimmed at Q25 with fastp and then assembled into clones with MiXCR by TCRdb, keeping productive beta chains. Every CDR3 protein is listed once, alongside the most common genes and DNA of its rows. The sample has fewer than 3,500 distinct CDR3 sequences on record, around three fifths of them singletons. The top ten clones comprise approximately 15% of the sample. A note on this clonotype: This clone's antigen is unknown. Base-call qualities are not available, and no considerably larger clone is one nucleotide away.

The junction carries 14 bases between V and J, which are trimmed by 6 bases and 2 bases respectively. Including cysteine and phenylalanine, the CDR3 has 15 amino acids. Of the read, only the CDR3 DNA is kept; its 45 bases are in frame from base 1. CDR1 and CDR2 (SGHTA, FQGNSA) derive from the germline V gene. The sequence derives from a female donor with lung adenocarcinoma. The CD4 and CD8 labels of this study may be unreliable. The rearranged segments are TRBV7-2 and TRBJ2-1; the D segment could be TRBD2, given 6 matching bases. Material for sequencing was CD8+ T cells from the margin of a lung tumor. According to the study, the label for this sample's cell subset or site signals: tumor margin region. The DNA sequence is TGTGCCAGCAGTCGGGGCGGCGGGGCCTACAATGAGCAGTTCTTC. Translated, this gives CASSRGGGAYNEQFF.